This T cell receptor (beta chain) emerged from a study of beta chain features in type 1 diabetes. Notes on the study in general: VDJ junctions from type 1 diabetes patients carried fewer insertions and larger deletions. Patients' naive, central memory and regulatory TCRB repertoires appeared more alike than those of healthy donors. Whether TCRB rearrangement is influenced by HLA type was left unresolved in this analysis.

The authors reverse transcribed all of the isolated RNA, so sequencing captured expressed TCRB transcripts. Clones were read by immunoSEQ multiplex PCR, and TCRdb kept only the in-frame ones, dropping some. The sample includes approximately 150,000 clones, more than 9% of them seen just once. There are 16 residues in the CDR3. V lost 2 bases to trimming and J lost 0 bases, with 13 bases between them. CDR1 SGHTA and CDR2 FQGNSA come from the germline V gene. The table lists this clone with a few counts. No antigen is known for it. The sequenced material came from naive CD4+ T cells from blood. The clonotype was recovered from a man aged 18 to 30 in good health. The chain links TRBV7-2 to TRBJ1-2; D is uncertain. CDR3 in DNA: TGTGCCAGCAGCTTAATGTCTGGGGAGGCTAACTATGGCTACACCTTC. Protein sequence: CASSLMSGEANYGYTF.